Following are 20 T cell receptor beta chains from one sample sequenced in a study of lung T cells in sarcoidosis with Löfgren's syndrome. TCRdb called the reads again in MiXCR, with one record for every CDR3 protein. The sample includes roughly 1,800 distinct CDR3 sequences, 25% to 30% of them seen just once. The sequenced sample consisted of CD4+ T cells from bronchoalveolar lavage. Receptors originate from a human donor with sarcoidosis (Löfgren's syndrome or another form), or a control subject (not recorded which).

This clonotype rates as medium-sized. V gene TRBV7-3 combines with J gene TRBJ2-5, with TRBD1 as a possible D gene (5 bases). Between the trimmed V and J ends, which lost 5 bases and 5 bases, there was a span of 15 bases. Germline CDR1 reads SGHTA; CDR2 reads FQGTGA. The CDR3 has 14 amino acids. DNA of the CDR3: TGTGCCAGCAGCCCCAGGGCCCGCTGGGAGACCCAGTACTTC. Translated: CASSPRARWETQYF.

This clonotype is termed large. The rearrangement joins TRBV6-1 to TRBJ2-5, with D possibly being TRBD1 (6 bases). The V gene lost 3 bases and the J gene lost 4 bases, with 9 bases spanning the gap. This CDR3 region has 13 residues. Per the germline V gene, CDR1 is MNHNS and CDR2 is SASEGT. DNA for the CDR3: TGTGCCAGCAGTGACTTGGACAGAGAGACCCAGTACTTC. It translates to CASSDLDRETQYF.

By share of the sample, this clonotype is medium-sized. The rearrangement uses TRBV3-1 and TRBJ2-6; no reliable D call. CDR3 length: 13 residues. The V gene's germline CDR1 is LGHDT and CDR2 YNNKEL (reference sequence). V was clipped by 7 bases and J by 0 bases, with 4 bases between them. The CDR3 DNA reads TGTGCCAGCACACTCTCTGGGGCCAACGTCCTGACTTTC. Its translation: CASTLSGANVLTF.

The table lists this clonotype with many counts. This chain uses TRBV10-3 with TRBJ2-1; 9 positions match TRBD1. From germline, CDR1 is ENHRY and CDR2 SYGVKD. With V trimmed by 2 bases and J by 15 bases, 8 bases remained unmatched. The CDR3 covers 13 residues. The CDR3 nucleotides read TGTGCCATCAGTGAGGTTCCCGGGACAGGGAGGTTCTTC. Protein sequence: CAISEVPGTGRFF.

In its sample, this clonotype was seen a few times. A much larger clone differs from this one at a single base, so this may be a read error. The gene calls are TRBV18 and TRBJ2-3; D gene uncertain. The CDR3 sequence is 12 residues long. Germline CDR1 KGHSH, CDR2 LQKENI. CDR3 loop: CASSPNWDTQCF. The CDR3 nucleotides are TGTGCCAGCTCACCAAATTGGGATACGCAGTGTTTT.

The chain is built from TRBV7-6 and TRBJ2-1, with TRBD1 matching over 7 bases. Per germline, CDR1 SGHVS and CDR2 FNYEAQ. This CDR3 region has 14 residues. V lost 5 bases to trimming and J lost 6 bases; unmatched junction nucleotides: 7. In DNA form, the CDR3 reads TGTGCCAGCAGCACTTACGCAGGGGGCAATGAGCAGTTCTTC. Protein: CASSTYAGGNEQFF.

In its sample, this clonotype is large. This sequence joins TRBV7-8 and TRBJ2-3; the D is unclear. Germline V lookup: CDR1 SGHVS, CDR2 FQNEAQ. The CDR3 loop spans 13 amino acids. V dropped 0 bases and J dropped 2 bases, with 3 bases sitting between them. The CDR3: CASSLAYTDTQYF. The CDR3 bases are TGTGCCAGCAGCTTAGCCTACACAGATACGCAGTATTTT.

This clonotype is medium-sized within its sample. The chain combines TRBV6-1 with TRBJ2-7; the match to TRBD2 covers 8 bases. Per the germline V gene, CDR1 is MNHNS and CDR2 is SASEGT. With V trimmed by 4 bases and J by 2 bases, 4 bases remained unmatched. The CDR3 has 14 residues. The CDR3 protein is CASSAPGGTYEQYF. In DNA form, the CDR3 reads TGTGCCAGCAGTGCCCCGGGAGGGACCTACGAGCAGTACTTC.

Regarding this clonotype: Possible read error: a much larger clone is one base away. The rearrangement uses TRBV24-1 and TRBJ2-7; D is undetermined. Deletions cut 6 bases from V and 2 bases from J, with 10 bases between. CDR3 length: 13 residues. Germline CDR1 reads KGHDR; CDR2 reads SFDVKD. Here the CDR3 DNA reads TGTGCCACCAGTTACCGGGTGACCTACGAGCAGTACTTC. Translating it yields CATSYRVTYEQYF.

The chain joins TRBV5-5 to TRBJ1-3; possible D gene TRBD1, 5 bases. Germline V lookup: CDR1 SGHKS, CDR2 YYEKEE (reference sequence). CDR3 length: 14 amino acids. The CDR3 nucleotides read TGTTCCGGCAGCTTGAACAGGCCCCCGGACACCATATATTTT. Translated: CSGSLNRPPDTIYF.

By share, this clonotype counts as medium-sized (0.01 to 0.1%). The chain links TRBV4-1 to TRBJ2-1, with D hard to call. The V end lost 0 bases, the J end lost 10 bases, and 10 bases lay between the germline ends. This CDR3 is built from 13 residues. Germline lookup yields CDR1 MGHRA and CDR2 YSYEKL. As DNA, the CDR3 is TGCGCCAGCAGCCAAGATAGTGGGCGAGAGCAGTTCTTC. The encoded protein is CASSQDSGREQFF.

In this sample, this clonotype turned up many times. The CDR3 ends on some other residue instead of the conserved phenylalanine or tryptophan, so this is likely a read error. J is TRBJ2-5 and V is TRBV11-2, with 9 bases that match TRBD1. This CDR3 spans 15 amino acids. V trimming: 0 bases; J trimming: 5 bases; junction bases outside the gene matches: 4. Germline loops: CDR1 SGHAT, CDR2 FQNNGV. CDR3 protein: CASSLDWTGAETQYL. CDR3 DNA sequence: TGTGCCAGCAGCTTAGATTGGACAGGGGCGGAGACCCAGTACTTA.

Concerning this clonotype itself: At one of its ends the junction is not consistent with the germline gene, which may arise from a read error. The chain joins TRBV18 to TRBJ1-3; the D gene is possibly TRBD1 (5 bases). The CDR3 runs to 13 residues. Germline CDR1 is KGHSH and CDR2 is LQKENI. The DNA of the CDR3 is TGTGCCGGCTCACCGGGGGCTGGAAACACCATATATTTT. It codes for CAGSPGAGNTIYF.

This clonotype is classed as medium-sized (0.01 to 0.1%). The rearrangement links TRBV27 to TRBJ1-1; D perhaps matches TRBD1 (6 bases). V gave up 6 bases and J gave up 9 bases, with 20 bases separating them. Germline CDR1 and CDR2: MNHEY and SMNVEV (reference sequence). The CDR3 is made up of 14 amino acids. CDR3 bases: TGTGCCAGCAGAGGGTTGGGGGCGCCTACTAAAGCTTTCTTT. Translating gives CASRGLGAPTKAFF.

By share, this clonotype counts as medium-sized. The chain employs TRBV18 and TRBJ2-1, with D tentatively TRBD1 (7 bases). Germline V gene lookup returns CDR1 KGHSH and CDR2 LQKENI. This CDR3 region has 16 residues. Trimming removed 3 bases at V and 6 bases at J, with 18 bases between. The CDR3 region is CASSPLRQGGGNEQFF. DNA of the CDR3: TGTGCCAGCTCACCCCTAAGACAGGGAGGTGGCAATGAGCAGTTCTTC.

This clonotype qualifies as medium-sized. The chain is built from TRBV19 and TRBJ2-6; D is possibly TRBD2 (5 bases). Germline loops: CDR1 LNHDA, CDR2 SQIVND (reference sequence). The CDR3 sequence is 19 residues long. Trimming pared 3 bases from V and 4 bases from J, leaving 22 bases between. The CDR3 sequence: CASSIDGPTRLSGANVLTF. In nucleotides, the CDR3 is TGTGCCAGTAGTATTGACGGACCCACTAGACTTTCCGGGGCCAACGTCCTGACTTTC.

This clonotype is deemed medium-sized. This chain joins TRBV5-4 and TRBJ2-3; no firm D call. CDR1 and CDR2 from the germline V gene are SGHNT and YYREEE (reference sequence). This CDR3 is 13 amino acids long. V was clipped by 4 bases and J by 0 bases, with 6 bases between them. DNA for the CDR3: TGTGCCAGCAGCCCGCCGAGCACAGATACGCAGTATTTT. Protein product: CASSPPSTDTQYF.

For this clonotype: Its ends do not fully match the called genes, so a read error is possible. This chain joins TRBV7-3 and TRBJ2-4; D not resolved. Germline V gives CDR1 SGHTA, CDR2 FQGTGA. The CDR3 spans 14 residues. The CDR3 reads CASSLGSVKNIQYF. CDR3 DNA sequence: TGCGCCAGCAGCCTGGGCTCAGTCAAAAACATTCAGTACTTC.

This clonotype is labeled medium-sized. This chain joins TRBV19 and TRBJ2-1, with D perhaps TRBD2 (5 bases). Between the trimmed V and J ends, which lost 7 bases and 6 bases, there was a span of 10 bases. The CDR3 sequence is 12 residues long. Per germline, CDR1 LNHDA and CDR2 SQIVND (reference sequence). The CDR3 region is CASTGLGNEQFF. As DNA, the CDR3 is TGTGCCAGTACCGGACTTGGCAATGAGCAGTTCTTC.

This clonotype was seen a few times. A clone one base away is much larger, so this may be a read error. The gene calls are TRBV4-1 and TRBJ2-1; D not resolved. CDR3 length: 14 amino acids. V gave up 1 base and J gave up 12 bases, with 16 bases separating them. Germline CDR1 MGHRA, CDR2 YSYEKL. The DNA for the CDR3 is TGCGCCAGCAGCCAAGCCCTCTTTCCGGGTGGGCAGTTCTTC. Its translation is CASSQALFPGGQFF.